This T cell receptor beta chain originates from a study of OX40 agonist ivuxolimab in advanced cancers. Study findings and constraints: More expanded clones were seen, on average, in CD8+ T cells than in CD4+. Antigen specificity was not determined for the expanded peripheral T cells.

The method was immunoSEQ multiplex PCR; TCRdb's version includes in-frame clones alone and lacks a portion of them. In the table there are 25,000 to 40,000 clones, roughly 84% of which are singletons. The CDR3 extends over 15 amino acids. V was shortened by 4 bases and J by 8 bases, with 19 bases between the two germline ends. Germline loops: CDR1 SGDLS, CDR2 YYNGEE. Comments on this clone: Its target is not known.

The TCR comes from an adult with an advanced solid tumor such as melanoma, head and neck, liver or kidney cancer. Sequenced here: CD4+ or CD8+ T cells sorted from blood, sampled in a trial of the OX40 agonist ivuxolimab. The chain couples TRBV9 to TRBJ2-1; the D gene is possibly TRBD2 (6 bases). The CDR3 DNA follows: TGTGCCAGCAGCTTTTTTATAACTAGCTCGGATGAGCAGTTCTTC. It encodes CASSFFITSSDEQFF.